This T cell receptor (beta chain) was identified in a study of cytotoxic CD8 clonotypes in ibrutinib-treated CLL. About the study: Averaging across samples gave about 240,000 productive templates and fewer than 100,000 productive rearrangements.

General observations from the study: Public clonotypes (which were uncommon) either contracted or remained stable on treatment. Elevated clonality accompanied ibrutinib response, with a return toward baseline values at progression.

Deep sequencing aimed at 1 in 200,000 to 1 in 1 million T cells' resolution. TCRdb keeps only in-frame clones here, not all; method: immunoSEQ multiplex PCR. The data contain nearly 100,000 clones, almost 80% of them singletons. In this sample, this clone turned up once. Its specificity is unknown. With 4 bases removed from V and 5 bases from J, the gap between germline ends came to 16 bases. CDR1 KGHSH and CDR2 LQKENI come from the germline V gene. The CDR3 sequence is 15 residues long. This TCR was sampled from a human donor with chronic lymphocytic leukemia. The sequencing here drew on PBMCs, taken after 12 months of ibrutinib treatment. The rearrangement joins TRBV18 to TRBJ2-3; D could derive from TRBD1 or TRBD2 (6 bases each). The CDR3 nucleotides read TGTGCCAGCTCACTAGATGGGGGGCCGGGAGATACGCAGTATTTT. Translation: CASSLDGGPGDTQYF.